The 21 T cell receptor beta chains presented below share a single source sample, sequenced in a study of blood T cells in healthy people across ages. PCR was performed a second time for 7 to 11 cycles using a sample-barcoded 5' primer and a J-beta primer mix. MiXCR was run by TCRdb on the 5' RACE reads, yielding one entry per CDR3 protein. The top ten clones hold approximately 4% of a sample with some 1.5 million distinct CDR3 sequences, roughly 43% of them seen once. The sample taken for sequencing was blood. All receptors derive from a woman between 18 and 29 years old in good health.

The chain is built from TRBV27 and TRBJ2-1, with D perhaps TRBD1 (5 bases). Germline CDR1 reads MNHEY; CDR2 reads SMNVEV (reference sequence). V was shortened by 0 bases and J by 8 bases, with 17 bases between the two germline ends. The CDR3 extends over 16 amino acids. The CDR3 is CASSLSQGIGRDEQFF. The CDR3 DNA sequence: TGTGCCAGCAGTTTATCGCAGGGTATTGGTCGCGATGAGCAGTTCTTC.

The rearrangement joins TRBV2 to TRBJ1-4, with a tentative D call TRBD1 (5 bases). The CDR3 consists of 12 residues. Germline CDR1 reads SNHLY; CDR2 reads FYNNEI. V was clipped by 2 bases and J by 13 bases, with 11 bases between them. CDR3 in amino acids: CASSEFWQGLFF. CDR3 nucleotides: TGTGCCAGCAGTGAATTCTGGCAGGGACTGTTTTTT.

The genes are TRBV5-1 and TRBJ2-1; possibly TRBD2 for D (6 bases). There are 17 residues in the CDR3. Trimming left V 4 bases short and J 3 bases short, with 20 bases between. Germline loops: CDR1 SGHRS, CDR2 YFSETQ. CDR3 in amino acids: CASSDKGLARDYNEQFF. The DNA for the CDR3 is TGCGCCAGCAGCGATAAGGGACTTGCGAGGGACTACAATGAGCAGTTCTTC.

The chain combines TRBV27 with TRBJ2-1; D gene ambiguous. Germline CDR1 reads MNHEY; CDR2 reads SMNVEV (reference sequence). The CDR3 consists of 13 residues. Trimming pared 0 bases from V and 8 bases from J, leaving 8 bases between. The CDR3: CASSLSGYHEQFF. The DNA for the CDR3 is TGTGCCAGCAGTTTATCGGGATATCATGAGCAGTTCTTC.

The gene calls are TRBV5-5 and TRBJ1-1, with 7 bases identical to TRBD1. Germline CDR1 SGHKS, CDR2 YYEKEE (reference sequence). Trimming removed 3 bases from V and 2 bases from J; junction bases left unmatched: 7. The CDR3 sequence is 15 residues long. The CDR3 bases are TGTGCCAGCAGCTGGGTGGAGGGGGCAAACACTGAAGCTTTCTTT. The encoded protein is CASSWVEGANTEAFF.

This clonotype appeared a few times. V gene TRBV7-9 combines with J gene TRBJ2-3, with D perhaps matching TRBD2 (6 bases). V lost 1 base and J lost 5, with 10 bases in between. The CDR3 covers 14 residues. Germline V gene sequence: CDR1 SEHNR, CDR2 FQNEAQ (reference sequence). CDR3 loop: CASSLVVSGDTQYF. CDR3 sequence (DNA): TGTGCCAGCAGCTTAGTAGTTAGCGGAGATACGCAGTATTTT.

This clonotype was seen a handful of times. This chain joins TRBV20-1 and TRBJ2-3; 13 nucleotides line up with TRBD2. Trimming at V came to 2 bases and at J to 3 bases, leaving 5 bases not matched to a gene. The CDR3 covers 16 residues. Looked up from germline, CDR1 is DFQATT and CDR2 is SNEGSKA (reference sequence). The DNA for the CDR3 is TGCAGTGCTAGACGCTGGACTAGCGGGAGTACAGATACGCAGTATTTT. The encoded protein is CSARRWTSGSTDTQYF.

This clonotype was detected a few times. The V and J genes are TRBV5-1 and TRBJ2-7; TRBD2 agrees at 15 bases. In germline, CDR1 is SGHRS, CDR2 YFSETQ. Trimming cost V 2 bases and J 4 bases; bases outside gene matches: 7. This CDR3 spans 17 amino acids. CDR3 DNA sequence: TGCGCCAGCAGCTTAGTCGGGACTAGCGGGGGGCCATACGAGCAGTACTTC. Its protein is CASSLVGTSGGPYEQYF.

The chain uses TRBV29-1 and TRBJ2-7; TRBD1 matches 8 bases. V was pared by 7 bases and J by 0 bases, with 8 bases of the junction left unmatched. Germline-derived CDR1 and CDR2 are SQVTM and ANQGSEA. The CDR3 totals 14 residues. The CDR3 DNA reads as TGCAGCGAATCGATGGACAGGGACTCCTACGAGCAGTACTTC. Translated, it gives CSESMDRDSYEQYF.

This clonotype has a handful of counts. The chain links TRBV20-1 to TRBJ2-7, with 8 positions matching TRBD1. Trimming took 4 bases from V and 5 from J; bases not matched to a gene: 10. The germline V gene encodes CDR1 DFQATT and CDR2 SNEGSKA (reference sequence). The CDR3 covers 14 residues. CDR3 in DNA: TGCAGTGCTATACAGGGGGTAAGCATCCACGAGCAGTACTTC. As protein: CSAIQGVSIHEQYF.

The chain joins TRBV10-3 to TRBJ1-1; D ambiguous. This CDR3 is built from 12 residues. Germline CDR1 and CDR2: ENHRY and SYGVKD. V dropped 4 bases and J dropped 7 bases, with 10 bases sitting between them. The DNA of the CDR3 is TGTGCCATCAGTGTCCCAGGTGGTGAAGCTTTCTTT. Protein product: CAISVPGGEAFF.

The chain has TRBV6-1 and TRBJ1-2; 8 bases are a match to TRBD1. The CDR3 has 18 residues. The V segment lost 4 bases and the J segment 9 bases; nucleotides outside the gene matches: 22. CDR1 MNHNS and CDR2 SASEGT come from the germline V gene. The CDR3 sequence is CASSGTSEDRDPSVRYTF. CDR3 in DNA: TGTGCCAGCAGTGGAACCTCGGAGGACAGGGACCCTAGTGTCCGCTACACCTTC.

The V call is TRBV15, the J call TRBJ1-5, with TRBD1 matching 10 bases. Germline V lookup: CDR1 LNHNV, CDR2 YYDKDF (reference sequence). The CDR3 has 14 amino acids. V lost 3 bases, J lost 7 bases, and 3 bases stayed unmatched. The CDR3 bases are TGTGCCACCAGCAGGACAGGGGGCGACCAGCCCCAGCATTTT. Protein sequence: CATSRTGGDQPQHF.

This rearrangement joins TRBV12-3 or TRBV12-4 to TRBJ2-7, with a weak D call TRBD1 (5 bases). This CDR3 region has 15 residues. The V and J ends lost 3 bases and 0 bases respectively, with 12 bases between them. CDR3 in DNA: TGTGCCAGCAGTTTGGGGTCCGGACACTCCTACGAGCAGTACTTC. The encoded protein is CASSLGSGHSYEQYF.

V is TRBV3-1 and J is TRBJ2-1, with D tentatively TRBD1 (5 bases). This CDR3 has 15 residues. Germline V gene data show CDR1 as LGHDT and CDR2 as YNNKEL (reference sequence). Trimming took off 0 bases at V and 8 bases at J, with 14 bases between the two ends. CDR3 sequence (DNA): TGTGCCAGCAGCCAAGAACGGACACTGCCGCATGAGCAGTTCTTC. Its protein is CASSQERTLPHEQFF.

The chain is built from TRBV29-1 and TRBJ1-4; D is unclear. There are 12 residues in the CDR3. Trimming left V 0 bases short and J 6 bases short, with 5 bases between. Germline V CDR1 and CDR2: SQVTM, ANQGSEA. The CDR3, as DNA: TGCAGCGTTGAAGATGGGGATGAAAAACTGTTTTTT. Amino acids: CSVEDGDEKLFF.

This chain links TRBV7-2 with TRBJ2-2; D is unclear. The V gene's germline CDR1 is SGHTA and CDR2 FQGNSA. The germline V and J ends were trimmed by 6 bases and 1 base, with 9 bases remaining between them. The CDR3 extends over 14 amino acids. CDR3 nucleotides: TGTGCCAGCAGACCTGACTGGAACACCGGGGAGCTGTTTTTT. It encodes CASRPDWNTGELFF.

The gene calls are TRBV20-1 and TRBJ2-1, with 9 bases identical to TRBD1. This CDR3 has 15 residues. Germline V gene sequence: CDR1 DFQATT, CDR2 SNEGSKA (reference sequence). J lost 8 bases, V lost 6 bases, and 14 bases had no gene match. CDR3 nucleotides: TGCAGTGCAACCCCGCCCGTCACAGGGGGCGATGAGCAGTTCTTC. Protein: CSATPPVTGGDEQFF.

This sequence joins TRBV6-1 and TRBJ2-5; 10 bases map to TRBD1. The end of the DNA is better explained by TRBJ2-7, so the J call may be wrong. This CDR3 spans 14 amino acids. Germline assignment: CDR1 MNHNS and CDR2 SASEGT. CDR3 sequence (DNA): TGTGCCAGCAGTGACGGACAGGGGGGTTACGAGCAGTACTTC. It is translated as CASSDGQGGYEQYF.

This chain uses TRBV13 with TRBJ2-7, with TRBD1 matching 10 bases. Trimming removed 3 bases from V and 12 bases from J; junction bases left unmatched: 17. The CDR3 contains 16 residues. The germline V gene has CDR1 PRHDT and CDR2 FYEKMQ (reference sequence). CDR3 coding DNA: TGTGCCAGCAGCTTCGGAGGGACAGGGGTTCAAGAGACCCGGTACTTC. This codes for CASSFGGTGVQETRYF.

The V gene is TRBV27, the J gene TRBJ2-7, with D unresolved. In germline, CDR1 is MNHEY, CDR2 SMNVEV (reference sequence). The V end was cut by 2 bases, the J end by 3 bases, with 11 bases between. This CDR3 has 14 residues. The CDR3 DNA reads as TGTGCCAGCAGTTTAGGCCTCCCCCTCTACGAGCAGTACTTC. Amino acid sequence: CASSLGLPLYEQYF.